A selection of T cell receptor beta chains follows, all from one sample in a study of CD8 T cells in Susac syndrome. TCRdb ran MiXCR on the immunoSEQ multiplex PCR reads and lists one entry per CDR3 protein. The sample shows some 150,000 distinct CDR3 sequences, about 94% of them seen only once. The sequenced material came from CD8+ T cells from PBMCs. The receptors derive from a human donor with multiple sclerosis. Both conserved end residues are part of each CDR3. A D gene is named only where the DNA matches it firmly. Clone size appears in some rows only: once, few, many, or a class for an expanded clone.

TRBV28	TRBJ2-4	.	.	CAYGQKNIQYF	TGTGCCTATGGACAGAAAAACATTCAGTACTTC
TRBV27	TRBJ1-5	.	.	CASSGTTAQPQHF	TGTGCCAGCAGTGGGACGACGGCCCAGCCCCAGCATTTT
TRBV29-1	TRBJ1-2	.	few	CSVEARYGYTF	TGCAGCGTTGAAGCCCGCTATGGCTACACCTTC
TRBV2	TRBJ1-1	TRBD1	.	CASSEVAGGQNTEAFF	TGTGCCAGCAGTGAAGTTGCAGGGGGCCAGAACACTGAAGCTTTCTTT
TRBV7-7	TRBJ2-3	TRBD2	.	CASSPTLADTDTQYF	TGTGCTAGCAGCCCCACACTAGCGGACACAGATACGCAGTATTTT
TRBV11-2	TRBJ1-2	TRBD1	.	CASSLLGQGYGYTF	TGTGCCAGCAGCTTACTTGGACAGGGATATGGCTACACCTTC
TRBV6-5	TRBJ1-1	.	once	CASSYYSGTNTEAFF	TGTGCCAGCAGTTACTATTCAGGGACGAACACTGAAGCTTTCTTT
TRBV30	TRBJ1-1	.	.	CAWVRRTEAFF	TGTGCCTGGGTGAGGAGGACTGAAGCTTTCTTT
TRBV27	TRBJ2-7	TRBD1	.	CASSLGPGGQGYEQYF	TGTGCCAGCAGTTTAGGACCAGGGGGACAGGGCTACGAGCAGTACTTC
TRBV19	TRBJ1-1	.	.	CASSIAEGHVTEAFF	TGTGCCAGTAGTATTGCAGAGGGCCATGTCACTGAAGCTTTCTTT
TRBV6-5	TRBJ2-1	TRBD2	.	CASSLAGGSNEQFF	TGTGCCAGCAGTTTAGCGGGGGGTTCCAATGAGCAGTTCTTC
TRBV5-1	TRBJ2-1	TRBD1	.	CASSLGTGERHNEQFF	TGCGCCAGCAGCCTAGGGACAGGGGAACGGCACAATGAGCAGTTCTTC
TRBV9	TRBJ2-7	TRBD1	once	CASTQGTGGAEEQYF	TGTGCCAGCACCCAGGGGACAGGGGGCGCGGAAGAGCAGTACTTC
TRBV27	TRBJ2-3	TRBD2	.	CASSFERGGLDTQYF	TGTGCCAGCAGTTTCGAGCGGGGGGGCCTCGATACGCAGTATTTT
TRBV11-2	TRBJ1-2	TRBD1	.	CASSLVDRGDYGYTF	TGTGCCAGCAGCTTAGTAGACAGGGGAGACTATGGCTACACCTTC
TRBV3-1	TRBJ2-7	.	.	CASSQDERVEQYF	TGTGCCAGCAGCCAAGATGAAAGGGTCGAGCAGTACTTC
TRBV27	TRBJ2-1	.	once	CASSSRPSSSGLYNEQFF	TGTGCCAGCAGCTCCAGACCCTCGAGTAGCGGATTGTACAATGAGCAGTTCTTC
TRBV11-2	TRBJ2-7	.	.	CASSLGRGFLYEQYF	TGTGCCAGCAGCTTAGGACGGGGGTTCCTCTACGAGCAGTACTTC